This paragraph reports one T cell receptor beta chain. In assigning cohorts, the study relied on participant-reported clinical history. The method was immunoSEQ multiplex PCR; TCRdb's version includes in-frame clones alone and lacks a portion of them. The table lists 300,000 to 350,000 clones, roughly nine tenths of them singletons. There are 13 residues in the CDR3. Germline lookup yields CDR1 SGHKS and CDR2 YYEKEE (reference sequence). V dropped 1 base and J dropped 3 bases, with 7 bases sitting between them. These data come from a study of blood T cell repertoires in COVID-19. Material: PBMCs or T cells enriched from blood (not recorded which). This sequence was found in a woman aged 25 to 39 who had been exposed to COVID-19. The genes are TRBV5-5 and TRBJ2-5; the D is unclear. CDR3 sequence: CASSLTRKETQYF. CDR3 nucleotide sequence: TGTGCCAGCAGCTTGACCAGAAAAGAGACCCAGTACTTC. Together with reference TRBV5-5 and TRBJ2-5, the CDR3 gives the full variable domain: DAGVTQSPTHLIKTRGQQVTLRCSPISGHKSVSWYQQVLGQGPQFIFQYYEKEERGRGNFPDRFSARQFPNYSSELNVNALLLGDSALYLCASSLTRKETQYFGPGTRLLVL.